This TCR beta chain came from a study of blood T cell repertoires in COVID-19. Study details: Researchers got acute and convalescent COVID-19 samples from the United States, Italy and Spain. T cells, B-cell-depleted T cells, or PBMCs provided the cDNA or gDNA that served as material.

In the authors' methods: Amplified reference gene primers provided the basis for estimating nucleated cell counts. Repertoires were generated with immunoSEQ multiplex PCR, while TCRdb's copy carries only in-frame clones and drops some. V and J calls and clone size are as listed in that table; D and trimming were resolved from the DNA. The data show roughly 45,000 clones, roughly 90% seen once. Germline CDR1 and CDR2: SGDLS and YYNGEE. The CDR3 totals 15 residues. The J segment lost 9 bases and the V segment lost 2 bases, leaving 7 bases of the junction unmatched. V and J are TRBV9 and TRBJ2-1, with 11 nucleotides matching TRBD1. The receptor comes from a man aged 70 or older with active COVID-19. The sample comprised peripheral blood. The DNA for the CDR3 is TGTGCCAGCAGCGTGCTCCGGGACAGGGGGAGTGAGCAGTTCTTC. Its protein is CASSVLRDRGSEQFF.